A single sample is the source of the 2 T cell receptor beta chains below, sequenced in a study of CD8+CD57+ T cells in acquired aplastic anemia. Genomic DNA templated the TCR beta VDJ and CDR3 profiling. Each CDR3 protein gets one entry after TCRdb re-called the reads with MiXCR. The sample has 250,000 to 300,000 distinct CDR3 sequences; around 60% are singletons. Sequencing was performed on sorted CD4+, CD8+, or CD8+CD57+ T cells (not recorded which) from PBMCs. Receptors originate from a human donor with severe aplastic anemia or a healthy control (not recorded which).

A word on this clonotype: A much bigger clone sits one base away, suggesting this may be a read error. The chain is built from TRBV7-4 and TRBJ2-1, with unresolved D. The V and J ends lost 9 bases and 4 bases respectively, with 16 bases between them. The CDR3 has 14 residues. Germline loops: CDR1 SGHVT, CDR2 SQSDAQ. The CDR3 is CARSPSDGYNEQFF. The CDR3 DNA is TGTGCCAGAAGCCCCTCGGACGGATACAATGAGCAGTTCTTC. The variable domain in full, with the rest retrieved from reference TRBV7-4 and TRBJ2-1, is GAGVSQSPRYKVAKRGRDVALRCDSISGHVTLYWYRQTLGQGSEVLTYSQSDAQRDKSGRPSGRFSAERPERSVSTLKIQRTEQGDSAVYLCARSPSDGYNEQFFGPGTRLTVL.

This chain uses TRBV7-2 with TRBJ2-6; a weak D match, TRBD1 (6 bases). The germline V gene encodes CDR1 SGHTA and CDR2 FQGNSA. With 1 base removed from V and 5 bases from J, the gap between germline ends came to 27 bases. The CDR3 has 21 residues. CDR3 nucleotide sequence: TGTGCCAGCAGCTTAGGGCCCCCTCGACAGGCACTAACCCTCTGGGCCAACGTCCTGACTTTC. It encodes CASSLGPPRQALTLWANVLTF.